This TCR beta chain appears in the sequencing data of a study of type 1 regulatory T cells. TCRdb processed the reads anew with MiXCR; each CDR3 protein has one entry. The profile shows about 62,000 distinct CDR3 sequences, approximately 67% of them singletons. Details on this clonotype: Its specificity is not known.

The sequenced sample consisted of cultured non-Tr1 T cells, either the whole culture or a sorted T cell fraction (not recorded which). The receptor's source is a human donor in good health.

CDR3 coding DNA: TGCAGTGCTAGAGATGTGGTACAGCCCCAGCATTTT. The encoded protein is CSARDVVQPQHF. The chain combines TRBV20-1 with TRBJ1-5; D gene ambiguous. V dropped 0 bases and J dropped 7 bases, with 7 bases sitting between them. CDR3 length equals 12 residues. In germline, CDR1 is DFQATT, CDR2 SNEGSKA (reference sequence).